The clone carrying this TCR beta chain has only a few counts. Looked up from germline, CDR1 is SGHVS and CDR2 is FQNEAQ. V was trimmed by 3 bases and J by 9 bases, leaving 9 bases between them. The length of the CDR3 is 12 residues. The sample is drawn from a study of T-cell memory formation after mild COVID-19. Employing constant-segment primers, 5'RACE generated TCR alpha and TCR beta cDNA libraries bearing sample barcodes and UMIs. MiXCR, applied by TCRdb to the 5' RACE reads, yields one record per CDR3 protein. The sample has around 400,000 distinct CDR3 sequences; roughly a quarter are singletons.

The source material was PBMCs or a T cell subset sorted from them (not recorded which). The chain joins TRBV7-8 to TRBJ2-1, with a weak D call TRBD1 (5 bases). The clonotype comes from an adult woman who had mild COVID-19 (a few samples of this study predate the infection). Cell type and time point are not known. The CDR3, as DNA: TGTGCCAGCAGCTTGTCAGGGATTGAGCAGTTCTTC. This encodes CASSLSGIEQFF. The whole variable domain, remainder taken from reference TRBV7-8 and TRBJ2-1, is GAGVSQSPRYKVAKRGQDVALRCDPISGHVSLFWYQQALGQGPEFLTYFQNEAQLDKSGLPSDRFFAERPEGSVSTLKIQRTQQEDSAVYLCASSLSGIEQFFGPGTRLTVL.